A selection of T cell receptor beta chains follows, all from one sample in a study of glioma-infiltrating T cells after dendritic cell vaccination. The method was immunoSEQ multiplex PCR; TCRdb's version includes in-frame clones alone and lacks a portion of them. The sample lists tens of thousands of clones; around four fifths were seen once. This specimen consisted of blood, obtained after dendritic cell vaccination. The source is a human donor with glioblastoma. Both conserved end residues are part of each CDR3. A D gene is named only where the DNA matches it firmly. The size of a clone is reported for some rows only, either as once, few or many, or as a class for expanded clones.

len: 14
j_gene: TRBJ1-1
v_gene: TRBV19
abundance: -
d_gene: TRBD1
CDR3aa: CASSLQGADTEAFF
CDR3nt: TGTGCCAGTAGTTTACAGGGGGCGGACACTGAAGCTTTCTTT

len: 15
j_gene: TRBJ1-1
v_gene: TRBV19
abundance: once
d_gene: -
CDR3aa: CASSSRSTGGTEAFF
CDR3nt: TGTGCCAGTAGTAGCCGGTCAACGGGGGGTACTGAAGCTTTCTTT

len: 14
j_gene: TRBJ1-1
v_gene: TRBV6-1
abundance: few
d_gene: TRBD1
CDR3aa: CASRGTGESTEAFF
CDR3nt: TGTGCCAGCAGGGGGACAGGGGAATCCACTGAAGCTTTCTTT

len: 12
j_gene: TRBJ1-3
v_gene: TRBV5-1
abundance: -
d_gene: -
CDR3aa: CASSPEGNTIYF
CDR3nt: TGCGCCAGCAGCCCAGAAGGAAACACCATATATTTT

len: 15
j_gene: TRBJ2-1
v_gene: TRBV27
abundance: -
d_gene: TRBD2
CDR3aa: CASSPLSGGGNEQFF
CDR3nt: TGTGCCAGCAGTCCCCTAAGCGGGGGGGGCAATGAGCAGTTCTTC

len: 13
j_gene: TRBJ2-2
v_gene: TRBV25-1
abundance: -
d_gene: TRBD1
CDR3aa: CASRDRQTGELFF
CDR3nt: TGTGCCAGCAGGGACAGGCAAACCGGGGAGCTGTTTTTT

len: 14
j_gene: TRBJ1-1
v_gene: TRBV30
abundance: -
d_gene: -
CDR3aa: CAWSVGQLNTEAFF
CDR3nt: TGTGCCTGGAGTGTTGGGCAGTTGAACACTGAAGCTTTCTTT

len: 14
j_gene: TRBJ1-4
v_gene: TRBV13
abundance: -
d_gene: TRBD1
CDR3aa: CASSVRTGAEKLFF
CDR3nt: TGTGCCAGCAGCGTACGGACAGGAGCTGAAAAACTGTTTTTT

len: 14
j_gene: TRBJ1-1
v_gene: TRBV9
abundance: -
d_gene: TRBD1
CDR3aa: CASSWSGQASEAFF
CDR3nt: TGTGCCAGCAGCTGGTCGGGACAGGCGTCTGAAGCTTTCTTT

len: 16
j_gene: TRBJ1-3
v_gene: TRBV9
abundance: -
d_gene: TRBD1
CDR3aa: CASSEGQGLSGNTIYF
CDR3nt: TGTGCCAGCAGCGAAGGACAGGGGTTGTCTGGAAACACCATATATTTT

len: 13
j_gene: TRBJ1-2
v_gene: TRBV2
abundance: -
d_gene: -
CDR3aa: CASSETGIYGYTF
CDR3nt: TGTGCCAGCAGTGAAACGGGGATCTATGGCTACACCTTC

len: 12
j_gene: TRBJ2-3
v_gene: TRBV11-2
abundance: -
d_gene: -
CDR3aa: CASSPSYPWQYF
CDR3nt: TGTGCCAGCAGCCCCTCTTATCCGTGGCAGTATTTT

len: 13
j_gene: TRBJ2-5
v_gene: TRBV29-1
abundance: -
d_gene: -
CDR3aa: CSVGLASQETQYF
CDR3nt: TGCAGCGTTGGTCTGGCCAGTCAAGAGACCCAGTACTTC

len: 12
j_gene: TRBJ2-2
v_gene: TRBV27
abundance: -
d_gene: -
CDR3aa: CASSGNTGELFF
CDR3nt: TGTGCCAGCTCCGGGAACACCGGGGAGCTGTTTTTT

len: 15
j_gene: TRBJ1-3
v_gene: TRBV4-1
abundance: few
d_gene: -
CDR3aa: CASSPDTDSGNTIYF
CDR3nt: TGCGCCAGCAGCCCGGACACCGACTCTGGAAACACCATATATTTT

len: 16
j_gene: TRBJ1-5
v_gene: TRBV4-1
abundance: -
d_gene: TRBD1
CDR3aa: CASSRGTGDVNQPQHF
CDR3nt: TGCGCCAGCAGCCGCGGGACAGGGGACGTGAATCAGCCCCAGCATTTT

len: 16
j_gene: TRBJ1-5
v_gene: TRBV18
abundance: -
d_gene: -
CDR3aa: CASSPPVDFGNQPQHF
CDR3nt: TGTGCCAGCTCACCCCCTGTAGATTTTGGCAATCAGCCCCAGCATTTT

len: 14
j_gene: TRBJ2-1
v_gene: TRBV7-2
abundance: -
d_gene: -
CDR3aa: CASSLGGLYNEQFF
CDR3nt: TGTGCCAGCAGTCTCGGCGGGTTGTACAATGAGCAGTTCTTC

len: 18
j_gene: TRBJ2-3
v_gene: TRBV7-3
abundance: -
d_gene: -
CDR3aa: CASSLSFGGSTSTDTQYF
CDR3nt: TGTGCCAGCAGCTTAAGTTTCGGCGGATCCACTAGCACAGATACGCAGTATTTT

len: 14
j_gene: TRBJ2-3
v_gene: TRBV5-1
abundance: -
d_gene: TRBD2
CDR3aa: CASSLAGEGDTQYF
CDR3nt: TGCGCCAGCAGCTTGGCCGGGGAGGGAGATACGCAGTATTTT

len: 15
j_gene: TRBJ1-1
v_gene: TRBV5-1
abundance: once
d_gene: -
CDR3aa: CASSSQGGLNTEAFF
CDR3nt: TGCGCCAGCAGCTCCCAGGGTGGGCTGAACACTGAAGCTTTCTTT

len: 15
j_gene: TRBJ1-3
v_gene: TRBV5-1
abundance: -
d_gene: -
CDR3aa: CASSLDSRSGNTIYF
CDR3nt: TGCGCCAGCAGCTTGGACAGCCGCTCTGGAAACACCATATATTTT

len: 15
j_gene: TRBJ1-1
v_gene: TRBV19
abundance: -
d_gene: -
CDR3aa: CASSILAGYVGEAFF
CDR3nt: TGTGCCAGTAGTATACTGGCAGGGTACGTCGGTGAAGCTTTCTTT

len: 15
j_gene: TRBJ2-2
v_gene: TRBV6-5
abundance: -
d_gene: TRBD1
CDR3aa: CASSLAGQEPGELFF
CDR3nt: TGTGCCAGCAGCCTTGCCGGACAGGAGCCCGGGGAGCTGTTTTTT

len: 15
j_gene: TRBJ2-1
v_gene: TRBV6-1
abundance: -
d_gene: TRBD1
CDR3aa: CASSEAGQGDNEQFF
CDR3nt: TGTGCCAGCAGTGAAGCGGGGCAGGGGGACAATGAGCAGTTCTTC

len: 14
j_gene: TRBJ2-1
v_gene: TRBV14
abundance: -
d_gene: -
CDR3aa: CASILNRANNEQFF
CDR3nt: TGTGCCAGCATTTTGAACAGGGCCAACAATGAGCAGTTCTTC

len: 14
j_gene: TRBJ1-2
v_gene: TRBV30
abundance: once
d_gene: TRBD1
CDR3aa: CAWSRDRGGYGYTF
CDR3nt: TGTGCCTGGAGCCGGGACAGGGGAGGGTATGGCTACACCTTC

len: 14
j_gene: TRBJ1-5
v_gene: TRBV2
abundance: -
d_gene: -
CDR3aa: CASSEGLPVQPQHF
CDR3nt: TGTGCCAGCAGTGAAGGACTTCCAGTTCAGCCCCAGCATTTT